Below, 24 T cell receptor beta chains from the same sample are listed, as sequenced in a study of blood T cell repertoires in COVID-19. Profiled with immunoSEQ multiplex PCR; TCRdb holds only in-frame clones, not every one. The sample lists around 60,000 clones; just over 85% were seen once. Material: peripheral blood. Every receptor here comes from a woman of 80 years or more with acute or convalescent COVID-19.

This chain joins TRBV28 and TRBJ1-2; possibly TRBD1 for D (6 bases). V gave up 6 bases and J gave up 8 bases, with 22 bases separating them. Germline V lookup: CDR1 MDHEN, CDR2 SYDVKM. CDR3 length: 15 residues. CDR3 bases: TGTGCCAGCAGAGACCCCGGGACACTGGTTGAGGGCTACACCTTC. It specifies CASRDPGTLVEGYTF.

CDR3 residues: CASKRRAAHEQYF. The CDR3 bases are TGTGCCAGCAAGCGCAGGGCGGCCCACGAGCAGTACTTC. V gene TRBV6-5 combines with J gene TRBJ2-7; tentative D call: TRBD1 (5 bases). The CDR3 spans 13 residues. V dropped 7 bases and J dropped 5 bases, with 15 bases sitting between them. From germline, CDR1 is MNHEY and CDR2 SVGAGI.

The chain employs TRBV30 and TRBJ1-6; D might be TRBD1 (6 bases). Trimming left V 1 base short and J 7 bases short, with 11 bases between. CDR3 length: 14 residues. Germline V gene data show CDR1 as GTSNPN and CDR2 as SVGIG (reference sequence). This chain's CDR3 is CAWSAGQGNSPLHF. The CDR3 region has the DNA TGTGCCTGGAGTGCTGGTCAGGGGAATTCACCCCTCCACTTT.

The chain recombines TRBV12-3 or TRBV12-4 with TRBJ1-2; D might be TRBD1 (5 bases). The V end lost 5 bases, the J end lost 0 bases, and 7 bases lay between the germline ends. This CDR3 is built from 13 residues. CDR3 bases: TGTGCCAGCAGTCCGACAGCTAACTATGGCTACACCTTC. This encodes CASSPTANYGYTF.

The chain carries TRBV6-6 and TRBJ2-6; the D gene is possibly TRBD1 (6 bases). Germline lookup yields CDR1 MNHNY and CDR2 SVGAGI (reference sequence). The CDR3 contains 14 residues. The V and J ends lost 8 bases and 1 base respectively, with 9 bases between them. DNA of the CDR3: TGTGCCAGCGTTACAGGGTCTGGGGCCAACGTCCTGACTTTC. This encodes CASVTGSGANVLTF.

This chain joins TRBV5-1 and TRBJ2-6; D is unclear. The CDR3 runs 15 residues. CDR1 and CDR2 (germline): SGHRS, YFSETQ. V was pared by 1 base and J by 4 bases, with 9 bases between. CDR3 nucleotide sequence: TGCGCCAGCAGCTTGTCTCTCTCCGGGGCCAACGTCCTGACTTTC. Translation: CASSLSLSGANVLTF.

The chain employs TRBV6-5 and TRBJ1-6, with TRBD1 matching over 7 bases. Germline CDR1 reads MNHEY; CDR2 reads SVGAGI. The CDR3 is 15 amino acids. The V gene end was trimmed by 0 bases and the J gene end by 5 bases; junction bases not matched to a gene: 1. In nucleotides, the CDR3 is TGTGCCAGCAGTTACTCACAGGGGAATAATTCACCCCTCCACTTT. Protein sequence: CASSYSQGNNSPLHF.

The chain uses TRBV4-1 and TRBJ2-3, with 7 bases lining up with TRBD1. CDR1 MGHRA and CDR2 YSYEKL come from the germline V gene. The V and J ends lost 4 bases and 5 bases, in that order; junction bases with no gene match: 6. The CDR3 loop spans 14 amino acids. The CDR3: CASSRQGERDTQYF. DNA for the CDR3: TGCGCCAGCAGCCGACAGGGCGAAAGAGATACGCAGTATTTT.

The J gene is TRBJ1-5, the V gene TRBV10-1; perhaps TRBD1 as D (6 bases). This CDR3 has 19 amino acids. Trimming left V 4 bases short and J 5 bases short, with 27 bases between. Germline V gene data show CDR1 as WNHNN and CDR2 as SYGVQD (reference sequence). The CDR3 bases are TGCGCCAGCAGTGTTTCCGCCTCGAGGGGGATCCCCTCGGATCAGCCCCAGCATTTT. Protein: CASSVSASRGIPSDQPQHF.

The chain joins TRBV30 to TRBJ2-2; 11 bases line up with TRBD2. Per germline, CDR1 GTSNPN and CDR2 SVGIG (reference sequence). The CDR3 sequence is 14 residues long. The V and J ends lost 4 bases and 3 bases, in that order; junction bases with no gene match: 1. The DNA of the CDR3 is TGTGCCTGGACGGGACTAGCGGACACCGGGGAGCTGTTTTTT. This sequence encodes CAWTGLADTGELFF.

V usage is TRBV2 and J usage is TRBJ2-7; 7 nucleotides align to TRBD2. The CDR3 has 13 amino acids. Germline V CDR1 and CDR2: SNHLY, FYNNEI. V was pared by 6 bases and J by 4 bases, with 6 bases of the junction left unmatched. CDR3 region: CASRRETGYEQYF. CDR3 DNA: TGTGCCAGCAGGCGGGAGACGGGTTACGAGCAGTACTTC.

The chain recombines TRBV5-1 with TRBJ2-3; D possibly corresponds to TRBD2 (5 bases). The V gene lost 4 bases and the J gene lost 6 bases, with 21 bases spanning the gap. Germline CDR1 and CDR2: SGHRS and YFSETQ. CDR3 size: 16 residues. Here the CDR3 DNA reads TGCGCCAGCAGCCGAAATCCGGGGATTGATCGCGATACGCAGTATTTT. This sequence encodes CASSRNPGIDRDTQYF.

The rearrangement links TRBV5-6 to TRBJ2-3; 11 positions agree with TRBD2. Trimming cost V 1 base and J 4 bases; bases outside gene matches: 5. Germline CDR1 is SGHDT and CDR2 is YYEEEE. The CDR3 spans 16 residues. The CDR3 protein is CASSLRGTSGSDTQYF. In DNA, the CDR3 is TGTGCCAGCAGCTTGCGAGGGACTAGCGGTTCAGATACGCAGTATTTT.

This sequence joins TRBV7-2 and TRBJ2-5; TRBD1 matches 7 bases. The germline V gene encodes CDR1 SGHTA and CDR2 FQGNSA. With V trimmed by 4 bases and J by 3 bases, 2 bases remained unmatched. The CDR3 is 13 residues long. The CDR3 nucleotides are TGTGCCAGCAGCTCGACAGGGAAAGAGACCCAGTACTTC. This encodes CASSSTGKETQYF.

In nucleotides, the CDR3 is TGTGCCACTAGACTAGCGGGAGGAACGAACACCGGGGAGCTGTTTTTT. The encoded protein is CATRLAGGTNTGELFF. The V gene is TRBV10-3, the J gene TRBJ2-2, with 13 bases lining up with TRBD2. The ends lost 10 bases at V and 0 bases at J; junction bases unmatched: 5. Germline V gene lookup returns CDR1 ENHRY and CDR2 SYGVKD. CDR3 size: 16 residues.

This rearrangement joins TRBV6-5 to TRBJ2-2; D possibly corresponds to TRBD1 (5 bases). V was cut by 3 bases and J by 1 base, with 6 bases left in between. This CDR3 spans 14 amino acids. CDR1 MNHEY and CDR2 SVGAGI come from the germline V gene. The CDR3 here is CASSYTGNTGELFF. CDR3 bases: TGTGCCAGCAGTTATACAGGGAACACCGGGGAGCTGTTTTTT.

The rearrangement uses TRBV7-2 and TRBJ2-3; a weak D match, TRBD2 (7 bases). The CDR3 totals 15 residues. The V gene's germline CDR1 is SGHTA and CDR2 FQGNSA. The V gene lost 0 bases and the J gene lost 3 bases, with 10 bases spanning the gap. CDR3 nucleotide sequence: TGTGCCAGCAGCTTAGCGGGGGGGCGGACAGATACGCAGTATTTT. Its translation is CASSLAGGRTDTQYF.

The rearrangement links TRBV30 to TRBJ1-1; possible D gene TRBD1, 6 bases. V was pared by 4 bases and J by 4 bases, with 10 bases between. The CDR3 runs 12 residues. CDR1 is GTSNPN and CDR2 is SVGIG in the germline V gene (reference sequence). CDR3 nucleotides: TGTGCCTGGACAGGGGTTGGCACTGAAGCTTTCTTT. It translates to CAWTGVGTEAFF.

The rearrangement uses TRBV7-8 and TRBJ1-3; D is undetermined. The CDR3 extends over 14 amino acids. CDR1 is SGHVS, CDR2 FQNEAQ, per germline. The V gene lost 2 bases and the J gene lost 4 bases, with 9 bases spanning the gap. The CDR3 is CASSLTAPGNTIYF. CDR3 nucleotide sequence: TGTGCCAGCAGCTTAACAGCCCCGGGAAACACCATATATTTT.

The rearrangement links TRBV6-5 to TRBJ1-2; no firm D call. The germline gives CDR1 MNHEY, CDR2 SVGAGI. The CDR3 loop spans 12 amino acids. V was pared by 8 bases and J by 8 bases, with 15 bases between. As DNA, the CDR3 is TGTGCCAGCCACACGGAGGGTGAGGGCTACACCTTC. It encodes CASHTEGEGYTF.

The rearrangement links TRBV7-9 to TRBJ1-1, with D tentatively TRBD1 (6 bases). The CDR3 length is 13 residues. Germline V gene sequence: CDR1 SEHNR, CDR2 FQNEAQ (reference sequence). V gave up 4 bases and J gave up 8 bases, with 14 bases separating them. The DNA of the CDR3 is TGTGCCAGCAGCTATGCAGGGGTTGTCGAAGCTTTCTTT. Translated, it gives CASSYAGVVEAFF. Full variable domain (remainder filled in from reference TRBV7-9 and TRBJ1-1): DTGVSQNPRHKITKRGQNVTFRCDPISEHNRLYWYRQTLGQGPEFLTYFQNEAQLEKSRLLSDRFSAERPKGSFSTLEIQRTEQGDSAMYLCASSYAGVVEAFFGQGTRLTVV.

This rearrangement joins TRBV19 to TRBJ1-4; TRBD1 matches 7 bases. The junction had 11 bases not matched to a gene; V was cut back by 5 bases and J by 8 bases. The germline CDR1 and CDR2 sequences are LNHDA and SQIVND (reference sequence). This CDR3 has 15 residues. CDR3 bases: TGTGCCAGTAGTGTACAGGGGTCCGTGGGCGAAAAACTGTTTTTT. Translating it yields CASSVQGSVGEKLFF. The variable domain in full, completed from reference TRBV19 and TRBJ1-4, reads DGGITQSPKYLFRKEGQNVTLSCEQNLNHDAMYWYRQDPGQGLRLIYYSQIVNDFQKGDIAEGYSVSREKKESFPLTVTSAQKNPTAFYLCASSVQGSVGEKLFFGSGTQLSVL.

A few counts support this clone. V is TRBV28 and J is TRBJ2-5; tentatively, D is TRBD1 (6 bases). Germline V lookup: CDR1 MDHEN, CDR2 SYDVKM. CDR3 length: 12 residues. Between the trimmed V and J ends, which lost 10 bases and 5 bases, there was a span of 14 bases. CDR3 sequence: CAKRQVGETQYF. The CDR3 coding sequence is TGTGCCAAGAGACAGGTGGGGGAGACCCAGTACTTC. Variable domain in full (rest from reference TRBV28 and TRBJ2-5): DVKVTQSSRYLVKRTGEKVFLECVQDMDHENMFWYRQDPGLGLRLIYFSYDVKMKEKGDIPEGYSVSREKKERFSLILESASTNQTSMYLCAKRQVGETQYFGPGTRLLVL.

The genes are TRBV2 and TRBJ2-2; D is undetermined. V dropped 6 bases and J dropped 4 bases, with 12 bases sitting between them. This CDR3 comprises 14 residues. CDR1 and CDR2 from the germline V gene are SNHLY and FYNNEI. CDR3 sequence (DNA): TGTGCCAGCAGAGCCCCCCGGAGCACCGGGGAGCTGTTTTTT. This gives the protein CASRAPRSTGELFF.